This record covers a single T cell receptor beta chain. This entry belongs to a study of technical replicates of blood from a handful of donors. The repertoire was sequenced with immunoSEQ multiplex PCR; TCRdb's copy has only in-frame clones and lacks some. This sample has about 62,000 clones, with approximately 89% found just once. This CDR3 is built from 16 residues. V shed 0 bases, J shed 2 bases, and the junction held 1 base outside the gene matches. The germline V gene encodes CDR1 SGHRS and CDR2 YFSETQ. Sequencing used PBMCs. The TCR comes from a human donor in good health. Some clones in this sample may be carry-over from other donors' samples. The gene calls are TRBV5-1 and TRBJ2-2; TRBD2 matches 10 bases. The CDR3 is CASSLGTSGNTGELFF. CDR3 coding DNA: TGCGCCAGCAGCTTGGGGACTAGCGGAAACACCGGGGAGCTGTTTTTT.